These 12 T cell receptor beta chains share one sample of origin, sequenced in a study of OX40 agonist ivuxolimab in advanced cancers. Repertoires were generated with immunoSEQ multiplex PCR, while TCRdb's copy carries only in-frame clones and drops some. The sample has around 81,000 clones; roughly 80% are singletons. The sequencing used CD4+ or CD8+ T cells sorted from blood, collected in a trial of the OX40 agonist ivuxolimab. Receptors were obtained from an adult with an advanced solid tumor such as melanoma, head and neck, liver or kidney cancer.

This clone has a handful of counts. The V call is TRBV4-1, the J call TRBJ1-1; D is unresolved. The CDR3 has 14 amino acids. CDR1 MGHRA and CDR2 YSYEKL come from the germline V gene. V lost 5 bases and J lost 0, with 10 bases in between. CDR3 sequence reads: CASSDRVLNTEAFF. CDR3 bases: TGCGCCAGCAGCGACCGGGTCCTGAACACTGAAGCTTTCTTT.

V usage is TRBV5-1 and J usage is TRBJ2-3; D may correspond to TRBD1 or TRBD2 (5 bases each). Germline CDR1 SGHRS, CDR2 YFSETQ. The CDR3 spans 14 residues. Trimming removed 1 base at V and 5 bases at J, with 11 bases between. In DNA, the CDR3 is TGCGCCAGCAGCTTGTTAGGGGCGGGAGATACGCAGTATTTT. Its translation: CASSLLGAGDTQYF.

The chain is built from TRBV6-5 and TRBJ1-2, with D perhaps TRBD1 (6 bases). Looked up from germline, CDR1 is MNHEY and CDR2 is SVGAGI. This CDR3 has 15 residues. Trimming shortened V by 6 bases and J by 8 bases, and 22 bases separated the two germline ends. CDR3 region: CASSPIETGAGGYTF. The CDR3 region has the DNA TGTGCCAGCAGCCCCATAGAGACAGGCGCGGGAGGCTACACCTTC.

This rearrangement joins TRBV7-9 to TRBJ1-1, with 8 bases matching TRBD1. The CDR3 has 14 residues. V dropped 5 bases and J dropped 5; count of bases not matched to a gene: 7. Germline V gene lookup returns CDR1 SEHNR and CDR2 FQNEAQ (reference sequence). The CDR3 region is CASSPGGRGTEAFF. As DNA, the CDR3 is TGTGCCAGCAGCCCAGGGGGCAGGGGGACTGAAGCTTTCTTT. Using reference TRBV7-9 and TRBJ1-1 for the parts outside the CDR3, the full variable domain is DTGVSQNPRHKITKRGQNVTFRCDPISEHNRLYWYRQTLGQGPEFLTYFQNEAQLEKSRLLSDRFSAERPKGSFSTLEIQRTEQGDSAMYLCASSPGGRGTEAFFGQGTRLTVV.

J is TRBJ2-1 and V is TRBV2, with TRBD2 as a possible D gene (6 bases). The CDR3 spans 13 residues. Germline CDR1 reads SNHLY; CDR2 reads FYNNEI. The V end was cut by 8 bases, the J end by 7 bases, with 15 bases between. The CDR3 DNA is TGTGCCAGCTCCGATGGGGGGTATAATGAGCAGTTCTTC. Its protein is CASSDGGYNEQFF.

This clone has only one observation. The V call is TRBV2, the J call TRBJ2-7; the D is unclear. CDR3 length: 13 residues. The ends were cut back, 8 bases at V and 2 bases at J, with 13 bases in the middle. The germline CDR1 and CDR2 sequences are SNHLY and FYNNEI. The DNA for the CDR3 is TGTGCCAGCCAGAACGAGGTTGCCTACGAGCAGTACTTC. Translating it yields CASQNEVAYEQYF.

This clone occurred once. The chain recombines TRBV19 with TRBJ2-7; tentative D call: TRBD1 (5 bases). This CDR3 has 13 residues. With 5 bases removed from V and 1 base from J, the gap between germline ends came to 9 bases. The germline V gene has CDR1 LNHDA and CDR2 SQIVND (reference sequence). CDR3 sequence: CASSFTGSYEQYF. CDR3 nucleotides: TGTGCCAGTAGTTTTACAGGATCCTACGAGCAGTACTTC.

This clone has a single count. This sequence joins TRBV5-1 and TRBJ1-2; 7 bases fit TRBD1. Germline values: CDR1 SGHRS, CDR2 YFSETQ. This CDR3 is built from 13 residues. With V trimmed by 4 bases and J by 4 bases, 4 bases remained unmatched. In DNA, the CDR3 is TGCGCCAGCAGCCCTCGGGACAGCTATGGCTACACCTTC. Its protein product is CASSPRDSYGYTF.

The chain joins TRBV30 to TRBJ1-5, with 7 bases that match TRBD1. The CDR3 totals 15 residues. Unmatched junction bases numbered 4, after V lost 1 base and J lost 1 base. Germline-derived CDR1 and CDR2 are GTSNPN and SVGIG (reference sequence). The CDR3 DNA sequence: TGTGCCTGGAGTGGACAGGGAAGGAGCAATCAGCCCCAGCATTTT. It specifies CAWSGQGRSNQPQHF.

The chain is built from TRBV27 and TRBJ2-2; D is unclear. The CDR3 consists of 13 residues. With 5 bases removed from V and 8 bases from J, the gap between germline ends came to 12 bases. From germline, CDR1 is MNHEY and CDR2 SMNVEV (reference sequence). The CDR3 sequence is CASSPAWAGELFF. The CDR3 coding sequence is TGTGCCAGCAGTCCGGCGTGGGCAGGGGAGCTGTTTTTT.

The chain is built from TRBV7-9 and TRBJ2-2, with D possibly TRBD1 on 6 matching bases. V was pared by 5 bases and J by 1 base, with 14 bases between. Germline CDR1 and CDR2: SEHNR and FQNEAQ (reference sequence). This CDR3 spans 16 amino acids. As DNA, the CDR3 is TGTGCCAGCAGCATACGGGACAACAAGAACACCGGGGAGCTGTTTTTT. Encoded protein: CASSIRDNKNTGELFF.

V usage is TRBV5-1 and J usage is TRBJ1-2; possible D gene TRBD1, 6 bases. The CDR3 totals 14 residues. V lost 3 bases and J 4 bases, leaving 13 bases between the germline ends. Germline lookup yields CDR1 SGHRS and CDR2 YFSETQ. The CDR3 protein is CASSSPGGSYGYTF. CDR3 bases: TGCGCCAGCAGCTCGCCCGGGGGCAGCTATGGCTACACCTTC.